These T cell receptor beta chains were read from a single sample in a study of cytomegalovirus exposure and HLA in healthy donors. Assay: immunoSEQ multiplex PCR; the TCRdb copy retains only in-frame clones and omits some. The sample's table shows 130,000 or so clones. Sequenced sample: PBMCs. These receptors were taken from a man younger than 35 in good health and CMV-seronegative. The CDR3 runs from the conserved cysteine through the conserved F or W. The D gene is left open where the match is weak. Expanded clones get a size class; other rows say once, few or many, or leave the size out.

v_call: TRBV27
j_call: TRBJ1-6
d_call: TRBD1
clone_size: .
cdr3_aa: CASSPPGTGADSPLHF
cdr3_nt: TGTGCCAGCAGTCCACCGGGGACAGGGGCGGATTCACCCCTCCACTTT

v_call: TRBV5-1
j_call: TRBJ1-1
d_call: .
clone_size: .
cdr3_aa: CASSLGVGRENTEAFF
cdr3_nt: TGCGCCAGCAGCTTGGGAGTGGGCAGGGAGAACACTGAAGCTTTCTTT

v_call: TRBV4-2
j_call: TRBJ2-3
d_call: TRBD1
clone_size: .
cdr3_aa: CAGTGRDSNTDTQYF
cdr3_nt: TGTGCCGGCACAGGACGGGACAGCAACACAGATACGCAGTATTTT

v_call: TRBV4-3
j_call: TRBJ1-1
d_call: .
clone_size: .
cdr3_aa: CASSVRGFEAFF
cdr3_nt: TGCGCCAGCAGCGTAAGGGGTTTTGAAGCTTTCTTT

v_call: TRBV15
j_call: TRBJ2-5
d_call: .
clone_size: .
cdr3_aa: CATSSRAETQYF
cdr3_nt: TGTGCCACCAGCAGCAGGGCGGAGACCCAGTACTTC

v_call: TRBV5-1
j_call: TRBJ1-6
d_call: .
clone_size: .
cdr3_aa: CASSLDNNSPLHF
cdr3_nt: TGCGCCAGCAGCTTGGATAATAATTCACCCCTCCACTTT

v_call: TRBV5-1
j_call: TRBJ1-1
d_call: .
clone_size: .
cdr3_aa: CASSLDAGLTEAFF
cdr3_nt: TGCGCCAGCAGCTTGGATGCAGGACTCACTGAAGCTTTCTTT

v_call: TRBV23-1
j_call: TRBJ1-1
d_call: TRBD1
clone_size: .
cdr3_aa: CASSQSRDSSNTEAFF
cdr3_nt: TGCGCCAGCAGTCAATCGAGGGACAGCTCGAACACTGAAGCTTTCTTT

v_call: TRBV27
j_call: TRBJ1-2
d_call: TRBD1
clone_size: .
cdr3_aa: CASRGTGLIYGYTF
cdr3_nt: TGTGCCAGCAGAGGGACAGGACTGATCTATGGCTACACCTTC

v_call: TRBV5-5
j_call: TRBJ1-4
d_call: .
clone_size: .
cdr3_aa: CASSLGVIAKLFF
cdr3_nt: TGTGCCAGCAGCTTAGGGGTAATAGCAAAACTGTTTTTT

v_call: TRBV15
j_call: TRBJ2-7
d_call: .
clone_size: .
cdr3_aa: CATSSGDFYEQYF
cdr3_nt: TGTGCCACCAGCTCGGGGGACTTCTACGAGCAGTACTTC

v_call: TRBV11-2
j_call: TRBJ2-7
d_call: TRBD2
clone_size: .
cdr3_aa: CASSPIAGLNGEQYF
cdr3_nt: TGTGCCAGCAGCCCTATAGCGGGGCTTAACGGGGAGCAGTACTTC

v_call: TRBV28
j_call: TRBJ1-4
d_call: .
clone_size: .
cdr3_aa: CASRDGATNEKLFF
cdr3_nt: TGTGCCAGCAGGGACGGGGCAACTAATGAAAAACTGTTTTTT

v_call: TRBV27
j_call: TRBJ1-2
d_call: TRBD1
clone_size: .
cdr3_aa: CASSPGQGAYGYTF
cdr3_nt: TGTGCCAGCAGTCCGGGACAGGGGGCCTATGGCTACACCTTC

v_call: TRBV7-8
j_call: TRBJ1-1
d_call: .
clone_size: .
cdr3_aa: CASSFTDTEASF
cdr3_nt: TGTGCCAGCAGCTTCACCGACACTGAAGCTTCCTTT

v_call: TRBV6-5
j_call: TRBJ2-7
d_call: TRBD1
clone_size: .
cdr3_aa: CASKLAGTGSYEQYF
cdr3_nt: TGTGCCAGCAAACTCGCCGGGACAGGGTCATACGAGCAGTACTTC

v_call: TRBV19
j_call: TRBJ2-7
d_call: TRBD2
clone_size: .
cdr3_aa: CASSIGGAGPVVYEQYF
cdr3_nt: TGTGCCAGTAGTATCGGGGGGGCTGGGCCTGTAGTCTACGAGCAGTACTTC

v_call: TRBV30
j_call: TRBJ1-4
d_call: .
clone_size: .
cdr3_aa: CAWGEEKLFF
cdr3_nt: TGTGCCTGGGGGGAGGAAAAACTGTTTTTT

v_call: TRBV11-2
j_call: TRBJ1-5
d_call: TRBD1
clone_size: .
cdr3_aa: CASSWTGKGDQPQHF
cdr3_nt: TGTGCCAGCAGCTGGACAGGGAAAGGGGATCAGCCCCAGCATTTT

v_call: TRBV5-1
j_call: TRBJ2-1
d_call: TRBD2
clone_size: .
cdr3_aa: CASSLVVGGGAFDEQFF
cdr3_nt: TGCGCCAGCAGCTTGGTGGTTGGCGGGGGGGCCTTTGATGAGCAGTTCTTC

v_call: TRBV5-4
j_call: TRBJ2-6
d_call: TRBD2
clone_size: large
cdr3_aa: CASSLRGGMSSGANVLTF
cdr3_nt: TGTGCCAGCAGCTTGCGGGGGGGAATGTCCTCTGGGGCCAACGTCCTGACTTTC

v_call: TRBV5-1
j_call: TRBJ2-1
d_call: .
clone_size: .
cdr3_aa: CASSLGGFNEQFF
cdr3_nt: TGCGCCAGCAGCTTGGGCGGGTTCAATGAGCAGTTCTTC

v_call: TRBV4-3
j_call: TRBJ2-7
d_call: .
clone_size: .
cdr3_aa: CASSQDRSGPYEQYF
cdr3_nt: TGCGCCAGCAGCCAAGACCGATCAGGGCCCTACGAGCAGTACTTC

v_call: TRBV10-3
j_call: TRBJ2-7
d_call: TRBD1
clone_size: .
cdr3_aa: CAIRPDRGPLYEQYF
cdr3_nt: TGTGCCATCAGACCGGACAGGGGACCCCTTTACGAGCAGTACTTC

v_call: TRBV7-2
j_call: TRBJ1-2
d_call: .
clone_size: .
cdr3_aa: CASSSSSILDGYTF
cdr3_nt: TGTGCCAGCAGCTCGTCGTCTATTTTGGATGGCTACACCTTC

v_call: TRBV7-9
j_call: TRBJ2-7
d_call: TRBD2
clone_size: .
cdr3_aa: CASSSELAGDYEQYF
cdr3_nt: TGTGCCAGCAGCTCTGAACTAGCGGGAGACTACGAGCAGTACTTC

v_call: TRBV15
j_call: TRBJ2-5
d_call: .
clone_size: .
cdr3_aa: CATSSWGVRRETQYF
cdr3_nt: TGTGCCACCAGCAGTTGGGGGGTCCGTCGGGAGACCCAGTACTTC